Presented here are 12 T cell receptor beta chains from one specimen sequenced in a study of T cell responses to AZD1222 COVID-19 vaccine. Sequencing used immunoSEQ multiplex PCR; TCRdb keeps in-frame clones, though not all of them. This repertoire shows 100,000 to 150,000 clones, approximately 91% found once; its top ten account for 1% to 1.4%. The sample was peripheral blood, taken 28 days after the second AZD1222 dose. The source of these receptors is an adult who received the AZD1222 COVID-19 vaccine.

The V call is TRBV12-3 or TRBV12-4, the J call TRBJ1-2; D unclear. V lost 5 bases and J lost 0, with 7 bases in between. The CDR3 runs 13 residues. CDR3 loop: CASSGYSNYGYTF. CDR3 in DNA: TGTGCCAGCAGTGGATACTCTAACTATGGCTACACCTTC.

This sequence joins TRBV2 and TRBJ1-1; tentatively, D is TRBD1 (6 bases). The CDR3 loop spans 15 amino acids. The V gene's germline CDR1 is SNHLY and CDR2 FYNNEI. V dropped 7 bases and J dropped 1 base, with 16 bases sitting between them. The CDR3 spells CASTPQGTRNTEAFF. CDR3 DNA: TGTGCCAGCACACCACAAGGGACAAGGAACACTGAAGCTTTCTTT.

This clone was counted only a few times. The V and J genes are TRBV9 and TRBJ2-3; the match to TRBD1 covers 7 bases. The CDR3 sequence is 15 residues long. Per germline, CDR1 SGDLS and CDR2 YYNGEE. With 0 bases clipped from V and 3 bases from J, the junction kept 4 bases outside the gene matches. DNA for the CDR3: TGTGCCAGCAGCGTAGAACAGGGGCGTACAGATACGCAGTATTTT. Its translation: CASSVEQGRTDTQYF. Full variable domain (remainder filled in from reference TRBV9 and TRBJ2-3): DSGVTQTPKHLITATGQRVTLRCSPRSGDLSVYWYQQSLDQGLQFLIQYYNGEERAKGNILERFSAQQFPDLHSELNLSSLELGDSALYFCASSVEQGRTDTQYFGPGTRLTVL.

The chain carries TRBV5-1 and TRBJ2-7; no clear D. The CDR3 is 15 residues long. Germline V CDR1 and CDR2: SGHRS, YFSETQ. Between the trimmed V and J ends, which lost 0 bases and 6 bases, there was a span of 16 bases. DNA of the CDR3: TGCGCCAGCAGCTTGGCCGAGGTAGGGCTCGGCGAGCAGTACTTC. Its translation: CASSLAEVGLGEQYF.

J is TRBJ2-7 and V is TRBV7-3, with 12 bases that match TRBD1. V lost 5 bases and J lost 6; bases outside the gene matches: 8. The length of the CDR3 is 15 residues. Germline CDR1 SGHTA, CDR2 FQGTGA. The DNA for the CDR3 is TGTGCCAGCAGCGCGCAGGGGACAGGGGGCGCCGAGCAGTACTTC. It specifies CASSAQGTGGAEQYF.

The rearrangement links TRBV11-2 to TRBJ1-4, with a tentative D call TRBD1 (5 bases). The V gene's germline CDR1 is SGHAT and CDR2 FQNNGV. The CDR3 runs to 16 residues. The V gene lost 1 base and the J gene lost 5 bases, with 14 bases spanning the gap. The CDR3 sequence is CASSLVGGALNEKLFF. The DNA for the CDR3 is TGTGCCAGCAGCTTAGTCGGTGGGGCTTTGAATGAAAAACTGTTTTTT. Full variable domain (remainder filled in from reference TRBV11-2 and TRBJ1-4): EAGVAQSPRYKIIEKRQSVAFWCNPISGHATLYWYQQILGQGPKLLIQFQNNGVVDDSQLPKDRFSAERLKGVDSTLKIQPAKLEDSAVYLCASSLVGGALNEKLFFGSGTQLSVL.

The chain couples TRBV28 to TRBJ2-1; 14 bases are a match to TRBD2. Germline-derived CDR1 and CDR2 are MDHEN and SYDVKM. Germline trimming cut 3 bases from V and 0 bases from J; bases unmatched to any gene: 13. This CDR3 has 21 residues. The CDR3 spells CASSFPRDWTSGRSSYNEQFF. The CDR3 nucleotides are TGTGCCAGCAGTTTCCCCCGAGATTGGACTAGCGGGAGGAGCTCCTACAATGAGCAGTTCTTC.

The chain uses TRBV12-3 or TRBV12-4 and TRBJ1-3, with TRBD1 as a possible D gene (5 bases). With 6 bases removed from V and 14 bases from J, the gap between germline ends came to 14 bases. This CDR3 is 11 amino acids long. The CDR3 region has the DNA TGTGCCAGCAGAATCGCCGGGACCTTATATTTT. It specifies CASRIAGTLYF.

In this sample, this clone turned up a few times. The DNA of the CDR3 is TGCAGCGTTGATAAATCCGGGGTCCAAGAGACCCAGTACTTC. Residues: CSVDKSGVQETQYF. The chain is built from TRBV29-1 and TRBJ2-5; possible D gene TRBD2, 5 bases. The germline CDR1 and CDR2 sequences are SQVTM and ANQGSEA. The CDR3 contains 14 residues. The V end was cut by 3 bases, the J end by 1 base, with 12 bases between. The variable domain in full, with the rest retrieved from reference TRBV29-1 and TRBJ2-5, is SAVISQKPSRDICQRGTSLTIQCQVDSQVTMMFWYRQQPGQSLTLIATANQGSEATYESGFVIDKFPISRPNLTFSTLTVSNMSPEDSSIYLCSVDKSGVQETQYFGPGTRLLVL.

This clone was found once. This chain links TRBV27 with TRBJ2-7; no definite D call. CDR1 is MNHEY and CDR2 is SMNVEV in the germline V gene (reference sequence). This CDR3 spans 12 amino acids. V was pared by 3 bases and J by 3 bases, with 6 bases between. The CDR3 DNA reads TGTGCCAGCAGTTTCCTGGGCTACGAGCAGTACTTC. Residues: CASSFLGYEQYF.

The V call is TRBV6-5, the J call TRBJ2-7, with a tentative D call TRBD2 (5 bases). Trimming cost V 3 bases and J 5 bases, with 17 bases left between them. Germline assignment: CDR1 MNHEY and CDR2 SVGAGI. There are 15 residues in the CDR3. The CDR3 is CASSYFVGAVDEQYF. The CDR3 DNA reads TGTGCCAGCAGTTATTTCGTGGGAGCTGTCGACGAGCAGTACTTC.

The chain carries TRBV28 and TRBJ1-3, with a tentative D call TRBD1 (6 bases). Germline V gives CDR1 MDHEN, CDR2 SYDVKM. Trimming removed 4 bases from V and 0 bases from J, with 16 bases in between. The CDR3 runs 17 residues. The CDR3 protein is CASSSERRGGSGNTIYF. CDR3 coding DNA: TGTGCCAGCAGTTCCGAACGCAGGGGCGGCTCTGGAAACACCATATATTTT.